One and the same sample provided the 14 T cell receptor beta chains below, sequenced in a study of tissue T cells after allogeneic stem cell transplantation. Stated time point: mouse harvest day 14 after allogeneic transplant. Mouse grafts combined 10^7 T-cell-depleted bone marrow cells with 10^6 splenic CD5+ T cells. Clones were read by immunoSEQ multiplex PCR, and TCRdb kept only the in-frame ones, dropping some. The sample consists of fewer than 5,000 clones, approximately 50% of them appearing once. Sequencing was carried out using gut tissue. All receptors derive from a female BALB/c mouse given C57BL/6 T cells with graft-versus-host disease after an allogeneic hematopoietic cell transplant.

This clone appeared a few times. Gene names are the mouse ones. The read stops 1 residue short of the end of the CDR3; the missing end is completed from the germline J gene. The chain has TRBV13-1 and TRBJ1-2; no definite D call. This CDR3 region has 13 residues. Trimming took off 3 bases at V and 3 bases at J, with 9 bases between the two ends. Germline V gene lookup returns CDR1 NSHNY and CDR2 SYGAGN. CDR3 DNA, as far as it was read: TGTGCCAGCAGTGTTGGGAGGGACTCCGACTACACC. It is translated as CASSVGRDSDYT. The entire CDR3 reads CASSVGRDSDYTF.

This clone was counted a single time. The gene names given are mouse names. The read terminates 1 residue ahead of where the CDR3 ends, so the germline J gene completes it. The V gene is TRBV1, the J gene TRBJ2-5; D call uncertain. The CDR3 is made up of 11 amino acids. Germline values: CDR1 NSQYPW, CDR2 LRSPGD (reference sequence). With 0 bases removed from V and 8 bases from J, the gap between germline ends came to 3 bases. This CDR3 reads CTCSAESTQYF. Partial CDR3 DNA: TGCACCTGCAGTGCAGAGTCCACCCAGTAC. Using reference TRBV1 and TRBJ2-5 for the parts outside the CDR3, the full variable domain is VTLLEQNPRWRLVPRGQAVNLRCILKNSQYPWMSWYQQDLQKQLQWLFTLRSPGDKEVKSLPGADYLATRVTDTELRLQVANMSQGRTLYCTCSAESTQYFGPGTRLLVL.

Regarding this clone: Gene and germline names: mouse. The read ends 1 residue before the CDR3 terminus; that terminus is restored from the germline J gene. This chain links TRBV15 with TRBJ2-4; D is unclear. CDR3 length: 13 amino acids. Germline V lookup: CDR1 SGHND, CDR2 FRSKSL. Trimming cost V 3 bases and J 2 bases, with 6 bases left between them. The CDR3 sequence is CASSFGVQNTLYF. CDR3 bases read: TGTGCCAGCAGTTTCGGGGTTCAAAACACCTTGTAC.

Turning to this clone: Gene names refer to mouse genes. CDR3 sequence reads: CASSVNQDTQYF. CDR3 DNA, as far as it was read: TGTGCCAGCTCTGTTAACCAAGACACCCAGTAC. The J gene is TRBJ2-5, the V gene TRBV12-2; no firm D call. The read comes to an end 1 residue before the CDR3 does, leaving the germline J gene to fill in the end. This CDR3 has 12 residues. V lost 3 bases, J lost 0 bases, and 3 bases lay in between. Germline CDR1 is SGHLS and CDR2 is HYDKME.

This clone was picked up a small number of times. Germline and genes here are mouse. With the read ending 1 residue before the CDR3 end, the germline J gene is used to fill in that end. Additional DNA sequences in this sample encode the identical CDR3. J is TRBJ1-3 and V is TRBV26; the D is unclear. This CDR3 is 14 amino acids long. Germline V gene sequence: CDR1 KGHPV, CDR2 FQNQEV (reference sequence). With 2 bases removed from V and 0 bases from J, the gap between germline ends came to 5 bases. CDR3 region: CASSLPDSGNTLYF. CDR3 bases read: TGTGCCAGCAGTCTGCCAGATTCTGGAAATACGCTCTAT. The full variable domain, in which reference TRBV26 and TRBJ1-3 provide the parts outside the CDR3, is NSKVIQTPRYLVKGQGQKAKMRCIPEKGHPVVFWYQQNKNNEFKFLINFQNQEVLQQIDMTEKRFSAECPSNSPCSLEIQSSEAGDSALYLCASSLPDSGNTLYFGEGSRLIVV.

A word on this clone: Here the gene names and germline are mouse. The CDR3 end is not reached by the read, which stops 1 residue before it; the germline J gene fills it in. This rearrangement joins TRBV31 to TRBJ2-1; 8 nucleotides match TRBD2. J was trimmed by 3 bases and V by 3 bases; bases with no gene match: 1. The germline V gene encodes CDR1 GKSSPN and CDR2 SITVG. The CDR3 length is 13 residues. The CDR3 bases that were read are TGTGCCTGGAGCGGACTGGGCTATGCTGAGCAGTTC. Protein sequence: CAWSGLGYAEQF. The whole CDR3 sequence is CAWSGLGYAEQFF.

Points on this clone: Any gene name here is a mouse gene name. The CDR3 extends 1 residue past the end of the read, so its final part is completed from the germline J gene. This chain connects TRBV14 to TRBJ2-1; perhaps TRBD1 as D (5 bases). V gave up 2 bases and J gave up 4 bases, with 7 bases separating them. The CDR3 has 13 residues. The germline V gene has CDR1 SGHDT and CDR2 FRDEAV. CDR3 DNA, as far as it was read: TGTGCCAGCAGTTTTGAGGGGTATGCTGAGCAGTTC. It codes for CASSFEGYAEQF. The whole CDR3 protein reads CASSFEGYAEQFF. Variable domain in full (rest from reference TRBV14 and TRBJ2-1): EAGVTQSPRYAVLQEGQAVSFWCDPISGHDTLYWYQQPRDQGPQLLVYFRDEAVIDNSQLPSDRFSAVRPKGTNSTLKIQSAKQGDTATYLCASSFEGYAEQFFGPGTRLTVL.

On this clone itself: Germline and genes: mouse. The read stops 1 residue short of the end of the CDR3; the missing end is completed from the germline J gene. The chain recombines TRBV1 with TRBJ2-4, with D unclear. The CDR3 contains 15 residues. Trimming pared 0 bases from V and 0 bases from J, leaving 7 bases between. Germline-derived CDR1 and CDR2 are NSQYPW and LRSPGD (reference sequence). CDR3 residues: CTCSADRGSQNTLYF. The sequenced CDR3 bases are TGCACCTGCAGTGCAGATCGGGGTAGTCAAAACACCTTGTAC.

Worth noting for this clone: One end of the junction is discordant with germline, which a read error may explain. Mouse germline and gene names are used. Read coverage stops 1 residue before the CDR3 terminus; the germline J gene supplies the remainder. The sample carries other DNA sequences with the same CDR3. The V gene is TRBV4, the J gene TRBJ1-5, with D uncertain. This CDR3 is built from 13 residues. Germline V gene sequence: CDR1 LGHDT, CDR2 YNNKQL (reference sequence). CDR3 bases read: TGTGCCCGCAGCTCAACCGTCAACCAGGCCCCGCTT. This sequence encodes CARSSTVNQAPL. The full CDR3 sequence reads CARSSTVNQAPLF.

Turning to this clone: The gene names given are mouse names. CDR3 DNA (partial): TGTGCTAGCAGTAGAATCCCGGGAGAGGGCACAGAAGTCTTC. Translating gives CASSRIPGEGTEVF. The whole CDR3 sequence is CASSRIPGEGTEVFF. The chain combines TRBV17 with TRBJ1-1; D unclear. With the read ending 1 residue before the CDR3 end, the germline J gene is used to fill in that end. Trimming left V 2 bases short and J 4 bases short, with 14 bases between. The CDR3 runs to 15 residues. Germline values: CDR1 MNHDT, CDR2 YYDKIL.

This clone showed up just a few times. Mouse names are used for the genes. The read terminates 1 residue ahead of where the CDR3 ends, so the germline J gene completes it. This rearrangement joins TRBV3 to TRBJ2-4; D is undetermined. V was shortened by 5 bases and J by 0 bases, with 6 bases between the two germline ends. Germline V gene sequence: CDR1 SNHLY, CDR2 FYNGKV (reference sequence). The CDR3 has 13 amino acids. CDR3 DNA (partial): TGTGCCAGCAGCCGAACTAGTCAAAACACCTTGTAC. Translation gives CASSRTSQNTLY. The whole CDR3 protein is CASSRTSQNTLYF.

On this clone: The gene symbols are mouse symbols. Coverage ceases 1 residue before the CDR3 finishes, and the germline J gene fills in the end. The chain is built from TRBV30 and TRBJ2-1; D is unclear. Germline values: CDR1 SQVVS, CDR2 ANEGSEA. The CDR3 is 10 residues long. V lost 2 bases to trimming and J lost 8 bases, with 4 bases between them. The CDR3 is CSSRKSEQFF. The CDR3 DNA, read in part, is TGTAGTTCTAGAAAGTCTGAGCAGTTC.

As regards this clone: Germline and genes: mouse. CDR3: CASSLQGLDTLYF. The covered CDR3 bases are TGTGCCAGCAGTCTTCAGGGGTTAGACACCTTGTAC. The chain has TRBV26 and TRBJ2-4; D is possibly TRBD1 (6 bases). Read coverage stops 1 residue before the CDR3 terminus; the germline J gene supplies the remainder. Germline CDR1 reads KGHPV; CDR2 reads FQNQEV (reference sequence). The CDR3 length is 13 residues. Trimming removed 3 bases at V and 7 bases at J, with 11 bases between.

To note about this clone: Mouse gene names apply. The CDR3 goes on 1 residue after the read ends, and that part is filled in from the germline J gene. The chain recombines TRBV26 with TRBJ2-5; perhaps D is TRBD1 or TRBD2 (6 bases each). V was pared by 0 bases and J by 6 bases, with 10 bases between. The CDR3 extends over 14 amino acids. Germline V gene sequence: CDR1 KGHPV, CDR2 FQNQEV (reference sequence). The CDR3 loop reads CASSLSGGWDTQYF. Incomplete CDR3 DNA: TGTGCCAGCAGTCTGTCTGGGGGCTGGGACACCCAGTAC.